This is a list of T cell receptor beta chains from one sample in a study of blood T cell repertoires in COVID-19. Clones were read by immunoSEQ multiplex PCR, and TCRdb kept only the in-frame ones, dropping some. The table lists about 270,000 clones, 85% to 90% of them singletons. The sample taken for sequencing was PBMCs or T cells enriched from blood (not recorded which). Receptor source: a young man who had recovered from COVID-19. CDR3s include the opening cysteine and the closing phenylalanine or tryptophan. A D gene is named only where the DNA matches it firmly. Clone size, where shown, is once, few, many, or a class for clones that have expanded.

cdr3_length: 13
j_call: TRBJ1-1
d_call: TRBD1
v_call: TRBV29-1
clone_size: -
cdr3_aa: CSVDRQGDTEAFF
cdr3_nt: TGCAGCGTTGACCGACAGGGGGACACTGAAGCTTTCTTT

cdr3_length: 15
j_call: TRBJ2-7
d_call: -
v_call: TRBV6-5
clone_size: -
cdr3_aa: CASSYSGHKTYEQYF
cdr3_nt: TGTGCCAGCAGTTACTCGGGACACAAGACCTACGAGCAGTACTTC

cdr3_length: 14
j_call: TRBJ1-1
d_call: TRBD1
v_call: TRBV28
clone_size: -
cdr3_aa: CASSLHRGGTEAFF
cdr3_nt: TGTGCCAGCAGTTTACACAGGGGCGGGACTGAAGCTTTCTTT

cdr3_length: 15
j_call: TRBJ1-1
d_call: -
v_call: TRBV6-5
clone_size: once
cdr3_aa: CASSYSRVGDTEAFF
cdr3_nt: TGTGCCAGCAGTTACTCCCGGGTAGGAGACACTGAAGCTTTCTTT

cdr3_length: 14
j_call: TRBJ1-4
d_call: -
v_call: TRBV7-9
clone_size: -
cdr3_aa: CASSLGGVDEKLFF
cdr3_nt: TGTGCCAGCAGCTTGGGAGGGGTTGATGAAAAACTGTTTTTT

cdr3_length: 14
j_call: TRBJ2-3
d_call: -
v_call: TRBV2
clone_size: -
cdr3_aa: CASSAGLSTDTQYF
cdr3_nt: TGTGCCAGCAGTGCCGGACTAAGCACAGATACGCAGTATTTT

cdr3_length: 14
j_call: TRBJ1-6
d_call: -
v_call: TRBV25-1
clone_size: few
cdr3_aa: CASSEEGEASPLHF
cdr3_nt: TGTGCCAGCAGTGAAGAGGGGGAAGCTTCACCCCTCCACTTT

cdr3_length: 16
j_call: TRBJ2-1
d_call: TRBD2
v_call: TRBV10-1
clone_size: -
cdr3_aa: CASSTKELAGRNEQFF
cdr3_nt: TGCGCCAGCAGTACAAAAGAACTAGCGGGAAGGAATGAGCAGTTCTTC

cdr3_length: 14
j_call: TRBJ1-3
d_call: -
v_call: TRBV27
clone_size: -
cdr3_aa: CASSLRGSGNTIYF
cdr3_nt: TGTGCCAGCAGTTTGCGGGGTTCAGGAAACACCATATATTTT

cdr3_length: 15
j_call: TRBJ2-1
d_call: TRBD2
v_call: TRBV5-6
clone_size: -
cdr3_aa: CASSSGGASYNEQFF
cdr3_nt: TGTGCCAGCAGCTCCGGGGGGGCCTCGTACAATGAGCAGTTCTTC

cdr3_length: 14
j_call: TRBJ2-1
d_call: -
v_call: TRBV2
clone_size: -
cdr3_aa: CASSRLDPYNEQFF
cdr3_nt: TGTGCCAGCAGTCGGCTAGACCCTTACAATGAGCAGTTCTTC

cdr3_length: 17
j_call: TRBJ1-3
d_call: -
v_call: TRBV19
clone_size: -
cdr3_aa: CASSRRPGQSSGNTIYF
cdr3_nt: TGTGCCAGTAGCCGACGCCCGGGACAAAGCTCTGGAAACACCATATATTTT

cdr3_length: 14
j_call: TRBJ1-3
d_call: -
v_call: TRBV5-3
clone_size: -
cdr3_aa: CARSFGRVGNTIYF
cdr3_nt: TGTGCCAGAAGCTTTGGCAGGGTTGGAAACACCATATATTTT

cdr3_length: 15
j_call: TRBJ1-5
d_call: TRBD1
v_call: TRBV27
clone_size: -
cdr3_aa: CASRGTVHSNQPQHF
cdr3_nt: TGTGCCAGCAGGGGGACAGTACATAGCAATCAGCCCCAGCATTTT

cdr3_length: 16
j_call: TRBJ1-5
d_call: -
v_call: TRBV7-9
clone_size: -
cdr3_aa: CASSPPAVRVPQPQHF
cdr3_nt: TGTGCCAGCAGCCCTCCAGCCGTCCGGGTCCCCCAGCCCCAGCATTTT

cdr3_length: 14
j_call: TRBJ1-4
d_call: -
v_call: TRBV15
clone_size: -
cdr3_aa: CATSGGQTNEKLFF
cdr3_nt: TGTGCCACCAGCGGAGGACAGACTAATGAAAAACTGTTTTTT

cdr3_length: 15
j_call: TRBJ2-7
d_call: -
v_call: TRBV30
clone_size: few
cdr3_aa: CAWRGVGQRPYEQYF
cdr3_nt: TGTGCCTGGAGGGGCGTCGGACAAAGACCCTACGAGCAGTACTTC

cdr3_length: 16
j_call: TRBJ1-1
d_call: -
v_call: TRBV19
clone_size: -
cdr3_aa: CASSIMGGLENTEAFF
cdr3_nt: TGTGCCAGTAGTATAATGGGGGGGCTCGAAAATACTGAAGCTTTCTTT

cdr3_length: 13
j_call: TRBJ1-5
d_call: -
v_call: TRBV19
clone_size: -
cdr3_aa: CASTRNSNQPQHF
cdr3_nt: TGTGCCAGTACCAGGAATAGCAATCAGCCCCAGCATTTT

cdr3_length: 14
j_call: TRBJ2-1
d_call: TRBD1
v_call: TRBV10-3
clone_size: -
cdr3_aa: CAITRQGFDNEQFF
cdr3_nt: TGTGCCATCACCCGACAGGGGTTCGACAATGAGCAGTTCTTC

cdr3_length: 16
j_call: TRBJ1-5
d_call: TRBD1
v_call: TRBV19
clone_size: once
cdr3_aa: CASSTHRDRVNQPQHF
cdr3_nt: TGTGCCAGTAGTACCCACCGGGACAGGGTGAATCAGCCCCAGCATTTT

cdr3_length: 17
j_call: TRBJ2-3
d_call: -
v_call: TRBV5-5
clone_size: -
cdr3_aa: CASSLRGRLTSTDTQYF
cdr3_nt: TGTGCCAGCAGCCTGCGGGGAAGGTTAACTAGCACAGATACGCAGTATTTT

cdr3_length: 15
j_call: TRBJ2-5
d_call: TRBD2
v_call: TRBV5-1
clone_size: -
cdr3_aa: CASSGFLAGRETQYF
cdr3_nt: TGCGCCTCCTCCGGATTCCTAGCGGGGAGGGAGACCCAGTACTTC

cdr3_length: 14
j_call: TRBJ2-5
d_call: -
v_call: TRBV6-5
clone_size: -
cdr3_aa: CASGGSTGVETQYF
cdr3_nt: TGTGCCAGCGGAGGTTCGACGGGGGTAGAGACCCAGTACTTC

cdr3_length: 14
j_call: TRBJ2-2
d_call: -
v_call: TRBV6-5
clone_size: -
cdr3_aa: CASSYEEYTGELFF
cdr3_nt: TGTGCCAGCAGTTACGAGGAATACACCGGGGAGCTGTTTTTT

cdr3_length: 15
j_call: TRBJ2-5
d_call: -
v_call: TRBV4-2
clone_size: few
cdr3_aa: CASSQDFQGMETQYF
cdr3_nt: TGTGCCAGCAGCCAAGATTTCCAGGGGATGGAGACCCAGTACTTC

cdr3_length: 15
j_call: TRBJ2-7
d_call: -
v_call: TRBV7-9
clone_size: -
cdr3_aa: CASSLAKSVFYEQYF
cdr3_nt: TGTGCCAGCAGCCTCGCGAAATCGGTCTTCTACGAGCAGTACTTC

cdr3_length: 15
j_call: TRBJ2-3
d_call: TRBD1
v_call: TRBV4-2
clone_size: -
cdr3_aa: CASSMDRGSTDTQYF
cdr3_nt: TGTGCCAGCAGCATGGACAGGGGAAGCACAGATACGCAGTATTTT

cdr3_length: 14
j_call: TRBJ1-1
d_call: -
v_call: TRBV6-5
clone_size: -
cdr3_aa: CASSYPGQNTEAFF
cdr3_nt: TGTGCCAGCAGTTATCCGGGACAGAACACTGAAGCTTTCTTT

cdr3_length: 15
j_call: TRBJ2-4
d_call: TRBD1
v_call: TRBV2
clone_size: few
cdr3_aa: CASIQEGAAKNIQYF
cdr3_nt: TGTGCCAGCATCCAAGAGGGGGCTGCCAAAAACATTCAGTACTTC

cdr3_length: 13
j_call: TRBJ2-7
d_call: -
v_call: TRBV5-5
clone_size: -
cdr3_aa: CASSLVSGYEQYF
cdr3_nt: TGTGCCAGCAGCTTGGTGTCGGGATACGAGCAGTACTTC

cdr3_length: 16
j_call: TRBJ2-1
d_call: -
v_call: TRBV7-9
clone_size: -
cdr3_aa: CASSPRDTSSYNEQFF
cdr3_nt: TGTGCCAGCAGCCCGAGGGACACGAGCTCCTACAATGAGCAGTTCTTC

cdr3_length: 17
j_call: TRBJ2-1
d_call: TRBD2
v_call: TRBV2
clone_size: -
cdr3_aa: CASSKPTSGSSYNEQFF
cdr3_nt: TGTGCCAGCAGTAAGCCTACTAGCGGGAGCTCCTACAATGAGCAGTTCTTC

cdr3_length: 14
j_call: TRBJ1-2
d_call: -
v_call: TRBV15
clone_size: -
cdr3_aa: CATSRDRGYYGYTF
cdr3_nt: TGTGCCACCAGCAGAGACCGGGGGTACTATGGCTACACCTTC

cdr3_length: 15
j_call: TRBJ2-1
d_call: TRBD1
v_call: TRBV2
clone_size: -
cdr3_aa: CASRPDRGTYNEQFF
cdr3_nt: TGTGCCAGCAGACCGGACAGGGGCACCTACAATGAGCAGTTCTTC

cdr3_length: 15
j_call: TRBJ1-2
d_call: TRBD1
v_call: TRBV19
clone_size: -
cdr3_aa: CASSPWDSPIYGYTF
cdr3_nt: TGTGCCAGTAGTCCTTGGGACAGTCCGATCTATGGCTACACCTTC

cdr3_length: 13
j_call: TRBJ2-2
d_call: -
v_call: TRBV2
clone_size: -
cdr3_aa: CASAGTVTGELFF
cdr3_nt: TGTGCCAGCGCGGGGACAGTCACCGGGGAGCTGTTTTTT

cdr3_length: 13
j_call: TRBJ1-2
d_call: -
v_call: TRBV5-4
clone_size: few
cdr3_aa: CASSSDSSYGYTF
cdr3_nt: TGTGCCAGCAGCTCCGACAGCAGCTATGGCTACACCTTC

cdr3_length: 14
j_call: TRBJ1-2
d_call: -
v_call: TRBV28
clone_size: -
cdr3_aa: CASSSTLQGWGYTF
cdr3_nt: TGTGCCAGCAGTTCTACTTTGCAGGGCTGGGGCTACACCTTC

cdr3_length: 16
j_call: TRBJ1-1
d_call: TRBD1
v_call: TRBV28
clone_size: -
cdr3_aa: CASSPSRGVRKTEAFF
cdr3_nt: TGTGCCAGCAGCCCCAGCAGGGGGGTACGAAAGACTGAAGCTTTCTTT

cdr3_length: 15
j_call: TRBJ1-4
d_call: -
v_call: TRBV5-8
clone_size: once
cdr3_aa: CASKSTEQNNEKLFF
cdr3_nt: TGTGCCAGCAAGTCCACCGAACAGAATAATGAAAAACTGTTTTTT

cdr3_length: 13
j_call: TRBJ2-7
d_call: TRBD1
v_call: TRBV19
clone_size: -
cdr3_aa: CASSTDRGYEQYF
cdr3_nt: TGTGCCAGTAGTACCGACAGGGGATACGAGCAGTACTTC

cdr3_length: 15
j_call: TRBJ2-7
d_call: TRBD2
v_call: TRBV6-5
clone_size: -
cdr3_aa: CASTQGTSGRYEQYF
cdr3_nt: TGTGCCAGCACCCAGGGGACTAGCGGCCGCTACGAGCAGTACTTC

cdr3_length: 12
j_call: TRBJ1-2
d_call: -
v_call: TRBV6-1
clone_size: -
cdr3_aa: CASSEAGSGYTF
cdr3_nt: TGTGCCAGCAGTGAAGCGGGCAGCGGCTACACCTTC